This T cell receptor beta chain was found in a study of graft-versus-host responses after intestinal transplantation. Study-wide background: The recipients all started with anti-thymocyte globulin induction and then took tacrolimus and steroids for around three years. Study conclusions and caveats: The marrow of recipients harbored GvH clones, and ileum or blood showed some of them first. Graft-donor T cell macrochimerism in patients accompanied high graft-versus-host to host-versus-graft clonal ratios in allografts.

Here immunoSEQ multiplex PCR was the method, and the copy in TCRdb shows in-frame clones only, minus some. The table has around 97,000 clones, about nine tenths seen once. Germline CDR1 SGHVS, CDR2 FNYEAQ. V was clipped by 2 bases and J by 5 bases; unmatched bases: 14. The CDR3 runs 18 residues. As concerns this clone: Its matching antigen is unknown.

This material consisted of unstimulated CD4+ T cells sorted from spleen or lymph node cells, taken before transplant. The receptor was derived from a human donor who was the organ donor for an intestinal transplant. This chain connects TRBV7-6 to TRBJ2-5, with 10 positions matching TRBD1. The CDR3 here is CASSLQTPGQGLKETQYF. DNA of the CDR3: TGTGCCAGCAGCTTACAGACCCCGGGACAGGGGTTGAAGGAGACCCAGTACTTC.